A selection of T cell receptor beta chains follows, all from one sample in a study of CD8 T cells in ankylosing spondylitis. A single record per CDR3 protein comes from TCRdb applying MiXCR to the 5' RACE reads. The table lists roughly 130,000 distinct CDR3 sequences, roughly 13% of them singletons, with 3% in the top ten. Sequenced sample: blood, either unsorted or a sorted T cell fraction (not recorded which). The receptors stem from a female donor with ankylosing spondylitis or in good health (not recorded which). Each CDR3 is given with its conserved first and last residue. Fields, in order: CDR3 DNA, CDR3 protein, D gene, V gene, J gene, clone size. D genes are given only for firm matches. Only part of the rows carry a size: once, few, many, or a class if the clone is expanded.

CDR3 DNA: TGTGCCAGCAGTTTGAAACAGGGGGCTACCACAGATACGCAGTATTTT; CDR3 protein: CASSLKQGATTDTQYF; D gene: TRBD1; V gene: TRBV12-3/TRBV12-4; J gene: TRBJ2-3; clone size: few
CDR3 DNA: TGTGCCAGCAGCCCCGCCATGCGGGGTAAAGAGACCCAGTACTTC; CDR3 protein: CASSPAMRGKETQYF; D gene: -; V gene: TRBV11-1; J gene: TRBJ2-5; clone size: few
CDR3 DNA: TGCAGTGCTAGACGGGGGGGGCCGGACACTGAAGCTTTCTTT; CDR3 protein: CSARRGGPDTEAFF; D gene: -; V gene: TRBV20-1; J gene: TRBJ1-1; clone size: few
CDR3 DNA: TGCAGCGATCGGGACAGGGGGCGGCAAGAGACCCAGTACTTC; CDR3 protein: CSDRDRGRQETQYF; D gene: TRBD1; V gene: TRBV29-1; J gene: TRBJ2-5; clone size: -
CDR3 DNA: TGCAGTGCGGAGAGGGACAGGGTCACTGAAGCTTTCTTT; CDR3 protein: CSAERDRVTEAFF; D gene: TRBD1; V gene: TRBV20-1; J gene: TRBJ1-1; clone size: many
CDR3 DNA: TGCGCCAGCCGGGCCAAGGACGAGCAGTACTTC; CDR3 protein: CASRAKDEQYF; D gene: -; V gene: TRBV10-1; J gene: TRBJ2-7; clone size: -
CDR3 DNA: TGTGCCAGCAGCTTAGCTCTAGCGGACTACAATGAGCAGTTCTTC; CDR3 protein: CASSLALADYNEQFF; D gene: TRBD2; V gene: TRBV11-3; J gene: TRBJ2-1; clone size: few
CDR3 DNA: TGCAGTGCTCAGATTCCGCGGGGGGGCAATGAGCAGTTCTTC; CDR3 protein: CSAQIPRGGNEQFF; D gene: TRBD2; V gene: TRBV20-1; J gene: TRBJ2-1; clone size: few
CDR3 DNA: TGCAGTGCTAGTAGGGGGCCGATGAACGCTGAAGCTTTCTTT; CDR3 protein: CSASRGPMNAEAFF; D gene: TRBD1; V gene: TRBV20-1; J gene: TRBJ1-1; clone size: many
CDR3 DNA: TGTGCCAGCAGCGCGACTAGCGGGAGCCCCGGGGAGCTGTTTTTT; CDR3 protein: CASSATSGSPGELFF; D gene: TRBD2; V gene: TRBV7-3; J gene: TRBJ2-2; clone size: many
CDR3 DNA: TGCAGCGTGGACCGAAAGGGCTGGACAGGGTCAGGCGAGCAGTACTTC; CDR3 protein: CSVDRKGWTGSGEQYF; D gene: TRBD1; V gene: TRBV29-1; J gene: TRBJ2-7; clone size: few
CDR3 DNA: TGTGCCAGCAGTGAATTCCGGGATCAGCCCCAGCATTTT; CDR3 protein: CASSEFRDQPQHF; D gene: -; V gene: TRBV6-1; J gene: TRBJ1-5; clone size: -
CDR3 DNA: TGTGCCAGCAGTGAAAGGCGAGCAGGGCTCACTGAAGCTTTCTTT; CDR3 protein: CASSERRAGLTEAFF; D gene: -; V gene: TRBV6-1; J gene: TRBJ1-1; clone size: few
CDR3 DNA: TGCAGTGCTAGAGAGGCGGGCTCTGGAAACACCATATATTTT; CDR3 protein: CSAREAGSGNTIYF; D gene: -; V gene: TRBV20-1; J gene: TRBJ1-3; clone size: many
CDR3 DNA: TGCAGTGCTAGAGTGGGGGGGTTTGGGGGGAATCAGCCCCAGCATTTT; CDR3 protein: CSARVGGFGGNQPQHF; D gene: -; V gene: TRBV20-1; J gene: TRBJ1-5; clone size: few
CDR3 DNA: TGTGCCAGCAGTTTAAGGGCTAGAGGACTCAGGGGTGATGAGCAGTTCTTC; CDR3 protein: CASSLRARGLRGDEQFF; D gene: -; V gene: TRBV12-3/TRBV12-4; J gene: TRBJ2-1; clone size: few
CDR3 DNA: TGTGCCAGTCCGCCCGTGGGGCTTTCCCCTAGCACAGATACGCAGTATTTT; CDR3 protein: CASPPVGLSPSTDTQYF; D gene: -; V gene: TRBV27; J gene: TRBJ2-3; clone size: many
CDR3 DNA: TGTGCCAGCAGGGAATCAAGGGGGCCTTTGGACGGGGAGCTGTTTTTT; CDR3 protein: CASRESRGPLDGELFF; D gene: TRBD1; V gene: TRBV3-1; J gene: TRBJ2-2; clone size: many
CDR3 DNA: TGTGCCAGCAGCTTGGAAGCTGGGAACACTGAAGCTTTCTTT; CDR3 protein: CASSLEAGNTEAFF; D gene: -; V gene: TRBV5-6; J gene: TRBJ1-1; clone size: once
CDR3 DNA: TGTGCCAGCAGCTTAGCCTCGAACACCGGGGAGCTGTTTTTT; CDR3 protein: CASSLASNTGELFF; D gene: -; V gene: TRBV7-8; J gene: TRBJ2-2; clone size: -
CDR3 DNA: TGTGCCAGCAGTGCACGGGGCTTGAACACTGAAGCTTTCTTT; CDR3 protein: CASSARGLNTEAFF; D gene: -; V gene: TRBV2; J gene: TRBJ1-1; clone size: -
CDR3 DNA: TGTGCCAGCAGCTTAACAGGGCGAGACACTGAAGCTTTCTTT; CDR3 protein: CASSLTGRDTEAFF; D gene: -; V gene: TRBV5-4; J gene: TRBJ1-1; clone size: few
CDR3 DNA: TGTGCCAGTAGTCAGGGTCTCACAGATACGCAGTATTTT; CDR3 protein: CASSQGLTDTQYF; D gene: -; V gene: TRBV19; J gene: TRBJ2-3; clone size: -
CDR3 DNA: TGTGCCAGCAGTTACGTACTAGCTGCTTCCTACGAGCAGTACTTC; CDR3 protein: CASSYVLAASYEQYF; D gene: -; V gene: TRBV6-5; J gene: TRBJ2-7; clone size: few
CDR3 DNA: TGTGCCAGCAGCACGGGGACCTACGAGCAGTACTTC; CDR3 protein: CASSTGTYEQYF; D gene: -; V gene: TRBV11-2; J gene: TRBJ2-7; clone size: -
CDR3 DNA: TGTGCCAGCAGCTTAGAAACAGGGGGCGAAGGCTACACCTTC; CDR3 protein: CASSLETGGEGYTF; D gene: TRBD1; V gene: TRBV7-9; J gene: TRBJ1-2; clone size: -
CDR3 DNA: TGCGCCAGCAGCTTGGGGGGCGTAGTCTACGAGCAGTACTTC; CDR3 protein: CASSLGGVVYEQYF; D gene: -; V gene: TRBV5-1; J gene: TRBJ2-7; clone size: few
CDR3 DNA: TGTGCCACCAGTGATTTTCCCAATCGCACCGCTTTCTCGGAGCAGTACTTC; CDR3 protein: CATSDFPNRTAFSEQYF; D gene: -; V gene: TRBV24-1; J gene: TRBJ2-7; clone size: many
CDR3 DNA: TGCGCCAGCACCAACTTTCCGGGACAGGGAACTGTAAGTGTGTCTGGGGCCAACGTCCTGACTTTC; CDR3 protein: CASTNFPGQGTVSVSGANVLTF; D gene: TRBD1; V gene: TRBV5-1; J gene: TRBJ2-6; clone size: few
CDR3 DNA: TGCGCCAGCAGCTTACTAGCGGGAGCATACAATGAGCAGTTCTTC; CDR3 protein: CASSLLAGAYNEQFF; D gene: TRBD2; V gene: TRBV5-1; J gene: TRBJ2-1; clone size: many
CDR3 DNA: TGTGCCAGCAGCGAACACACAGATACGCAGTATTTT; CDR3 protein: CASSEHTDTQYF; D gene: -; V gene: TRBV9; J gene: TRBJ2-3; clone size: many
CDR3 DNA: TGTGCCAGCAGCCCCCTATCTGGGCAGATGAACACTGAAGCTTTCTTT; CDR3 protein: CASSPLSGQMNTEAFF; D gene: -; V gene: TRBV5-6; J gene: TRBJ1-1; clone size: -
CDR3 DNA: TGTGCCAGCAGCCAGAAGAGCGGGAAGGAACCCGGGGAGCTGTTTTTT; CDR3 protein: CASSQKSGKEPGELFF; D gene: TRBD2; V gene: TRBV5-4; J gene: TRBJ2-2; clone size: -
CDR3 DNA: TGTGCCAGCAGCGTCCCGGGACAGGGGTCCTACAATGAGCAGTTCTTC; CDR3 protein: CASSVPGQGSYNEQFF; D gene: TRBD1; V gene: TRBV5-6; J gene: TRBJ2-1; clone size: few
CDR3 DNA: TGTGCCAGCAGCTTAGACCTAACCGTCACAGATACGCAGTATTTT; CDR3 protein: CASSLDLTVTDTQYF; D gene: -; V gene: TRBV7-9; J gene: TRBJ2-3; clone size: many
CDR3 DNA: TGTGCCAGCAGTGGGATGTTTAGCGACAGGGTCGGGGAAAAACTGTTTTTT; CDR3 protein: CASSGMFSDRVGEKLFF; D gene: TRBD1; V gene: TRBV28; J gene: TRBJ1-4; clone size: few
CDR3 DNA: TGTGCCACCAGTGAGCGGACAGCAGGGGGCTACACCTTC; CDR3 protein: CATSERTAGGYTF; D gene: -; V gene: TRBV24-1; J gene: TRBJ1-2; clone size: few
CDR3 DNA: TGTGCCAGCAGCTTAGCCAGGGAGAGCGGGGAGCTGTTTTTT; CDR3 protein: CASSLARESGELFF; D gene: -; V gene: TRBV7-3; J gene: TRBJ2-2; clone size: -
CDR3 DNA: TGTGCGAGCCGTCCCCTGAAATCCGGGGAGCTGTTTTTT; CDR3 protein: CASRPLKSGELFF; D gene: -; V gene: TRBV6-1; J gene: TRBJ2-2; clone size: few
CDR3 DNA: TGTGCCACCAGTGGAGGAGGGAATCAGCCCCAGCATTTT; CDR3 protein: CATSGGGNQPQHF; D gene: -; V gene: TRBV24-1; J gene: TRBJ1-5; clone size: few
CDR3 DNA: TGCGCCAGCAGACTAGCGGGGGGTACGGAGCAGTTCTTC; CDR3 protein: CASRLAGGTEQFF; D gene: TRBD2; V gene: TRBV5-1; J gene: TRBJ2-1; clone size: few
CDR3 DNA: TGTGCCAGCAGTTATTTTCCGGGGGGACTGGAGACCCAGTACTTC; CDR3 protein: CASSYFPGGLETQYF; D gene: TRBD2; V gene: TRBV6-5; J gene: TRBJ2-5; clone size: -
CDR3 DNA: TGTGCCAGCAGCTGGACTAGCGGGACGGTCACCGGGGAGCTGTTTTTT; CDR3 protein: CASSWTSGTVTGELFF; D gene: TRBD2; V gene: TRBV7-9; J gene: TRBJ2-2; clone size: few
CDR3 DNA: TGTGCCAGCAGGTCTGTTTCTAGCGGGGGTGAATACAATGAGCAGTTCTTC; CDR3 protein: CASRSVSSGGEYNEQFF; D gene: TRBD2; V gene: TRBV7-4; J gene: TRBJ2-1; clone size: few
CDR3 DNA: TGCAGTGCTAGAGAACTAGGGGCGAACACCGGGGAGCTGTTTTTT; CDR3 protein: CSARELGANTGELFF; D gene: -; V gene: TRBV20-1; J gene: TRBJ2-2; clone size: many
CDR3 DNA: TGTGCCAGCAGCTTAGATCAGGGCACTGAAGCTTTCTTT; CDR3 protein: CASSLDQGTEAFF; D gene: -; V gene: TRBV7-9; J gene: TRBJ1-1; clone size: many
CDR3 DNA: TGTGCCAGTAGTATTCCGGGCGGTAATTCACCCCTCCACTTT; CDR3 protein: CASSIPGGNSPLHF; D gene: -; V gene: TRBV19; J gene: TRBJ1-6; clone size: -
CDR3 DNA: TGTGCCAGTAGTCCCCTGCGGCAGGCGAAGAACACTGAAGCTTTCTTT; CDR3 protein: CASSPLRQAKNTEAFF; D gene: -; V gene: TRBV19; J gene: TRBJ1-1; clone size: many
CDR3 DNA: TGTGCCAGCCGGACTAGCGGGGGAACAGATACGCAGTATTTT; CDR3 protein: CASRTSGGTDTQYF; D gene: TRBD2; V gene: TRBV7-9; J gene: TRBJ2-3; clone size: many
CDR3 DNA: TGTGCCAGCAGTTTTCAGGGGGCTGGGTATGGCTACACCTTC; CDR3 protein: CASSFQGAGYGYTF; D gene: TRBD1; V gene: TRBV12-3/TRBV12-4; J gene: TRBJ1-2; clone size: -
CDR3 DNA: TGTGCCAGCAGCCCACAGCTAGCGGGAGGTTCAGATACGCAGTATTTT; CDR3 protein: CASSPQLAGGSDTQYF; D gene: TRBD2; V gene: TRBV3-1; J gene: TRBJ2-3; clone size: -
CDR3 DNA: TGTGCCAGCAGTTACGGCTATAGGGACGAGCAGTACTTC; CDR3 protein: CASSYGYRDEQYF; D gene: -; V gene: TRBV6-6; J gene: TRBJ2-7; clone size: -
CDR3 DNA: TGTGCCAGCAGTCCTACACCTGCAGCAGATACGCAGTATTTT; CDR3 protein: CASSPTPAADTQYF; D gene: -; V gene: TRBV7-3; J gene: TRBJ2-3; clone size: -
CDR3 DNA: TGTGCCAGCAGCTTGCAATCCCAGAGTGACGAGCAGTACTTC; CDR3 protein: CASSLQSQSDEQYF; D gene: -; V gene: TRBV5-4; J gene: TRBJ2-7; clone size: many